The TCR beta chain under discussion was sequenced for a study of Graves' ophthalmopathy and Graves' hyperthyroidism. Study results and caveats: Ophthalmopathy progression cases were predicted by the model with approximately 66% sensitivity and 72.22% specificity.

On this clonotype: The antigen is unknown.

Researchers took RNA transcripts and amplified TCR beta CDR3 regions from them. HTBI primers were used in a first-round RT-PCR, which preceded a second-round multiplex PCR. TCRdb re-called the multiplex PCR reads through MiXCR, storing one row per CDR3 protein. The sample has more than 300,000 distinct CDR3 sequences; approximately 15% are singletons. Hyperthyroidism in these 18- to 65-year-old patients was newly diagnosed, lasting under 2 months. Symptoms, serum thyroxine and TRAb, thyroid ultrasound, and orbital computed tomography formed the diagnostic basis. Sequenced sample: peripheral blood. The clonotype was recovered from a woman aged 18-30 years with stable Graves' hyperthyroidism.

Written as DNA, the CDR3 is TGTGCCAGCAGTTTAGCTACGTCGGAGAAGCATTTT. Its translation: CASSLATSEKHF. The chain combines TRBV12-3 or TRBV12-4 with TRBJ1-5; D gene uncertain. Trimming left V 0 bases short and J 14 bases short, with 11 bases between. This CDR3 has 12 residues.